The entry below gives a single T cell receptor (beta chain) sequence along with its context. Its antigen is still unknown. This sample is part of a study of cytomegalovirus exposure and HLA in healthy donors. Study-wide results and caveats: An analysis that came later showed most CMV-associated TCR beta chains appearing HLA-restricted. Later analysis identified a missense DCLRE1C variant that was linked to TCR beta V- and J-gene trimming.

Germline V CDR1 and CDR2: SGHNT, YYREEE (reference sequence). V dropped 3 bases and J dropped 5; count of bases not matched to a gene: 10. The CDR3 runs to 18 residues. With 60 Vbeta and 13 Jbeta primers, the PCR was carried out. The assay was immunoSEQ multiplex PCR, and TCRdb's table has in-frame clones only and misses some. Of about 180,000 clones in the sample, roughly 82% were seen once. The receptor's source is a middle-aged man in good health and CMV-seronegative. Sequences were obtained from PBMCs. The chain is built from TRBV5-4 and TRBJ2-3; 15 bases are shared with TRBD2. CDR3 in amino acids: CASSSGLAGGRVGDTQYF. CDR3 DNA: TGTGCCAGCAGCTCAGGACTAGCGGGAGGGCGGGTCGGAGATACGCAGTATTTT.